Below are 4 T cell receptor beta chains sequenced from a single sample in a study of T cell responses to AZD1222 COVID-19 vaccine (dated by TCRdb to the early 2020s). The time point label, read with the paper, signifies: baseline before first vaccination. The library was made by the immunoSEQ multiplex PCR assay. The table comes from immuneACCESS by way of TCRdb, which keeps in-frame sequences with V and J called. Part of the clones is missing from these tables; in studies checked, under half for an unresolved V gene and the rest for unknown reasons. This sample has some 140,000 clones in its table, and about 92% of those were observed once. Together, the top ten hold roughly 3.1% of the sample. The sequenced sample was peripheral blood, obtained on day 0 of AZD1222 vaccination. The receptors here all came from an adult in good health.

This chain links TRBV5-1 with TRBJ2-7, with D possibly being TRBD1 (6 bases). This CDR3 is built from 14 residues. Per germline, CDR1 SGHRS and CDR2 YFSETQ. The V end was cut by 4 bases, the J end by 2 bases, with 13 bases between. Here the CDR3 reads CASSPVTGPYEQYF. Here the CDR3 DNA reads TGCGCCAGCAGCCCCGTGACAGGCCCCTACGAGCAGTACTTC. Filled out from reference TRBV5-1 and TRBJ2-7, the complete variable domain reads KAGVTQTPRYLIKTRGQQVTLSCSPISGHRSVSWYQQTPGQGLQFLFEYFSETQRNKGNFPGRFSGRQFSNSRSEMNVSTLELGDSALYLCASSPVTGPYEQYFGPGTRLTVT.

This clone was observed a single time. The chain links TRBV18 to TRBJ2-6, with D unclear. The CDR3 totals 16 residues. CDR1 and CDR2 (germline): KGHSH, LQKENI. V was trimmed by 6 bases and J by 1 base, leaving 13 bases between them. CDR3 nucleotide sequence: TGTGCCAGCTCTCCCACTATGGGTTCTGGGGCCAACGTCCTGACTTTC. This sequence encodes CASSPTMGSGANVLTF.

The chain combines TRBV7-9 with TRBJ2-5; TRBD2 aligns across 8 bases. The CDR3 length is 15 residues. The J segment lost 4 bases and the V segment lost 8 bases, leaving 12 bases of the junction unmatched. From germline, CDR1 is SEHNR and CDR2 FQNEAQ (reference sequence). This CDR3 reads CASSRWTSMIETQYF. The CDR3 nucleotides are TGTGCCAGCTCGAGGTGGACTAGCATGATAGAGACCCAGTACTTC.

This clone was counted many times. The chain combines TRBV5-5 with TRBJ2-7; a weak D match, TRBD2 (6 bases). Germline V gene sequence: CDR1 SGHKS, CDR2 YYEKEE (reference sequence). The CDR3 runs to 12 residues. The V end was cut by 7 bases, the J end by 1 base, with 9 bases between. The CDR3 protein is CASGTESYEQYF. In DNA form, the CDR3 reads TGTGCCAGCGGGACTGAATCCTACGAGCAGTACTTC.